This T cell receptor beta chain appears in the sequencing data of a study of cytotoxic CD8 clonotypes in ibrutinib-treated CLL. The method was immunoSEQ multiplex PCR; TCRdb's version includes in-frame clones alone and lacks a portion of them. The sample holds some 350,000 clones, roughly two thirds seen once. The CDR3 consists of 15 residues. Trimming cost V 2 bases and J 6 bases; bases outside gene matches: 7. The V gene's germline CDR1 is SGHTA and CDR2 FQGNSA. The V call is TRBV7-2, the J call TRBJ2-7; TRBD2 agrees at 10 bases. The clonotype was recovered from a human donor with chronic lymphocytic leukemia. The starting material was PBMCs, obtained after 36 months of ibrutinib treatment. Here the CDR3 reads CASSLIGLADSEQYF. CDR3 nucleotide sequence: TGTGCCAGCAGCTTAATTGGACTAGCGGACTCCGAGCAGTACTTC.